Listed here are 21 T cell receptor beta chains from one sample, sequenced in a study of cytomegalovirus exposure and HLA in healthy donors. The PCR contained 60 Vbeta and 13 Jbeta primers. Using immunoSEQ multiplex PCR, the repertoire was profiled, and TCRdb retains in-frame clones only, with some absent. The sample is made up of 200,000 to 250,000 clones, and the top ten hold roughly 0.98% of it. Specimen: PBMCs. The origin of the receptors is a young woman in good health and CMV-seropositive.

CDR3 sequence reads: CASSAGPATDTQYF. The CDR3 DNA reads TGTGCCAGCAGCGCGGGCCCCGCTACAGATACGCAGTATTTT. The rearrangement links TRBV11-2 to TRBJ2-3, with D perhaps TRBD2 (5 bases). There are 14 residues in the CDR3. Trimming shortened V by 5 bases and J by 3 bases, and 12 bases separated the two germline ends. Germline CDR1 is SGHAT and CDR2 is FQNNGV.

J is TRBJ2-1 and V is TRBV5-4, with D maybe TRBD1 (6 bases). CDR1 is SGHNT, CDR2 YYREEE, per germline (reference sequence). The V end lost 3 bases, the J end lost 3 bases, and 13 bases lay between the germline ends. This CDR3 comprises 15 residues. Here the CDR3 DNA reads TGTGCCAGCAGCTATCGCCGGACAGACTACAATGAGCAGTTCTTC. It is translated as CASSYRRTDYNEQFF.

The chain has TRBV5-8 and TRBJ2-3, with 7 bases lining up with TRBD2. The V segment lost 6 bases and the J segment 2 bases; nucleotides outside the gene matches: 9. Germline V gene lookup returns CDR1 SGHTS and CDR2 YDEGEE. The CDR3 sequence is 15 residues long. The DNA of the CDR3 is TGTGCCAGCACCTATTGGAGCGGGGCCACAGATACGCAGTATTTT. The encoded protein is CASTYWSGATDTQYF.

V and J are TRBV5-6 and TRBJ1-2; D unresolved. This CDR3 contains 12 residues. Germline V CDR1 and CDR2: SGHDT, YYEEEE. Trimming took off 1 base at V and 8 bases at J, with 9 bases between the two ends. The CDR3 protein is CASSLNGVGYTF. The CDR3 region has the DNA TGTGCCAGCAGCTTGAATGGAGTAGGCTACACCTTC.

The chain carries TRBV5-1 and TRBJ1-2; 7 bases agree with TRBD1. The V and J ends lost 5 bases and 8 bases, in that order; junction bases with no gene match: 6. This CDR3 has 12 residues. Germline CDR1 and CDR2: SGHRS and YFSETQ. CDR3 coding DNA: TGCGCCAGCAGAGCAGGGGGTGAGGGCTACACCTTC. Amino acid sequence: CASRAGGEGYTF. Filled out from reference TRBV5-1 and TRBJ1-2, the complete variable domain reads KAGVTQTPRYLIKTRGQQVTLSCSPISGHRSVSWYQQTPGQGLQFLFEYFSETQRNKGNFPGRFSGRQFSNSRSEMNVSTLELGDSALYLCASRAGGEGYTFGSGTRLTVV.

As concerns this clone: A read error may account for a junction end that differs from germline. The V gene is TRBV2, the J gene TRBJ2-7; maybe TRBD1 (8 bases). CDR1 and CDR2 (germline): SNHLY, FYNNEI. The CDR3 has 14 amino acids. CDR3 region: CAGSGTGKSNEQYF. The DNA for the CDR3 is TGTGCCGGCAGCGGGACAGGCAAGTCCAACGAGCAGTACTTC.

The CDR3 spells CASSLATVGGYEQYF. For the CDR3, the DNA is TGTGCCAGCAGCTTGGCTACGGTGGGGGGCTACGAGCAGTACTTC. The V and J genes are TRBV5-4 and TRBJ2-7; possible D gene TRBD2, 6 bases. Germline CDR1 reads SGHNT; CDR2 reads YYREEE (reference sequence). This CDR3 has 15 residues. V lost 0 bases to trimming and J lost 3 bases, with 13 bases between them.

The chain joins TRBV7-9 to TRBJ2-5; D may be TRBD1 (5 bases). The CDR3 length is 11 residues. Trimming stripped 4 bases from V and 11 bases from J, with 11 bases between. CDR1 and CDR2 (germline): SEHNR, FQNEAQ (reference sequence). The CDR3 loop is CASSSRQLQYF. The CDR3 nucleotides read TGTGCCAGCAGCTCCAGACAGTTACAGTACTTC. Full variable domain (rest looked up from reference TRBV7-9 and TRBJ2-5): DTGVSQNPRHKITKRGQNVTFRCDPISEHNRLYWYRQTLGQGPEFLTYFQNEAQLEKSRLLSDRFSAERPKGSFSTLEIQRTEQGDSAMYLCASSSRQLQYFGPGTRLLVL.

The chain has TRBV29-1 and TRBJ1-1; D gene uncertain. CDR3 length: 13 residues. Trimming cost V 4 bases and J 5 bases, with 14 bases left between them. Germline V gene sequence: CDR1 SQVTM, CDR2 ANQGSEA. The CDR3 DNA reads as TGCAGCGTTGTGTTCGGGATGCGGACTGAAGCTTTCTTT. It specifies CSVVFGMRTEAFF.

As concerns this clone: Other DNA variants within this sample encode the same CDR3. The chain is built from TRBV6-1 and TRBJ2-5, with a possible D match to TRBD1 (6 bases). V lost 5 bases and J 1 base, leaving 8 bases between the germline ends. Germline loops: CDR1 MNHNS, CDR2 SASEGT. CDR3 length: 13 residues. In DNA, the CDR3 is TGTGCCAGCAGTAGGACAGCCCAAGAGACCCAGTACTTC. It translates to CASSRTAQETQYF.

The chain employs TRBV6-1 and TRBJ2-5, with D perhaps TRBD2 (5 bases). Per germline, CDR1 MNHNS and CDR2 SASEGT. The V and J ends lost 3 bases and 1 base respectively, with 9 bases between them. This CDR3 region has 14 residues. In nucleotides, the CDR3 is TGTGCCAGCAGTGAGAACCGGGGCCAAGAGACCCAGTACTTC. Protein: CASSENRGQETQYF.

This rearrangement joins TRBV4-3 to TRBJ2-2, with 7 nucleotides matching TRBD2. Germline V CDR1 and CDR2: LGHNA, YSLEER. The CDR3 length is 18 residues. V lost 0 bases to trimming and J lost 1 base; unmatched junction nucleotides: 8. The CDR3 nucleotides read TGCGCCAGCAGCCAAGATAGTACGGGGGAGGGGAACACCGGGGAGCTGTTTTTT. This translates into CASSQDSTGEGNTGELFF.

The V call is TRBV4-1, the J call TRBJ1-5; 7 nucleotides match TRBD1. V lost 1 base to trimming and J lost 4 bases; unmatched junction nucleotides: 7. Germline-derived CDR1 and CDR2 are MGHRA and YSYEKL. The CDR3 runs to 16 residues. As DNA, the CDR3 is TGCGCCAGCAGCCAAGGAGAGGGGACAGTTAATCAGCCCCAGCATTTT. This sequence encodes CASSQGEGTVNQPQHF.

This rearrangement joins TRBV14 to TRBJ2-1, with D maybe TRBD2 (5 bases). This CDR3 spans 18 amino acids. Trimming took off 0 bases at V and 3 bases at J, with 18 bases between the two ends. CDR1 and CDR2 (germline): SGHDN, FVKESK. CDR3: CASSQDKVRGRVYNEQFF. The DNA of the CDR3 is TGTGCCAGCAGCCAAGATAAGGTACGAGGGCGGGTCTACAATGAGCAGTTCTTC.

The chain links TRBV11-3 to TRBJ2-1; D perhaps matches TRBD1 (6 bases). Trimming cost V 0 bases and J 3 bases, with 12 bases left between them. In germline, CDR1 is SGHNT, CDR2 YENEEA. This CDR3 has 16 amino acids. The CDR3 DNA reads TGTGCCAGCAGCTTAGACTCCAGGGGCGGCTACAATGAGCAGTTCTTC. Its protein is CASSLDSRGGYNEQFF.

This chain uses TRBV19 with TRBJ2-6; D not certain. Trimming stripped 3 bases from V and 4 bases from J, with 10 bases between. The CDR3 has 15 residues. Germline values: CDR1 LNHDA, CDR2 SQIVND (reference sequence). The CDR3 is CASSIQAGGANVLTF. DNA for the CDR3: TGTGCCAGTAGTATCCAGGCCGGCGGGGCCAACGTCCTGACTTTC. The full variable domain, with the rest looked up from reference TRBV19 and TRBJ2-6, is DGGITQSPKYLFRKEGQNVTLSCEQNLNHDAMYWYRQDPGQGLRLIYYSQIVNDFQKGDIAEGYSVSREKKESFPLTVTSAQKNPTAFYLCASSIQAGGANVLTFGAGSRLTVL.

The chain joins TRBV5-1 to TRBJ2-5; D is tentatively TRBD1 or TRBD2 (6 bases each). CDR1 is SGHRS, CDR2 YFSETQ, per germline. The CDR3 totals 13 residues. The ends were cut back, 4 bases at V and 5 bases at J, with 12 bases in the middle. CDR3 nucleotide sequence: TGCGCCAGCAGCCTGGGGGCGGGGGAGACCCAGTACTTC. It specifies CASSLGAGETQYF.

The chain recombines TRBV30 with TRBJ2-7; a weak D match, TRBD1 (7 bases). The length of the CDR3 is 13 residues. The V gene lost 4 bases and the J gene lost 0 bases, with 10 bases spanning the gap. CDR1 and CDR2 from the germline V gene are GTSNPN and SVGIG (reference sequence). The CDR3 is CAWTRDSSYEQYF. In DNA form, the CDR3 reads TGTGCCTGGACGCGGGACAGCTCCTACGAGCAGTACTTC. Full variable domain (rest looked up from reference TRBV30 and TRBJ2-7): SQTIHQWPATLVQPVGSPLSLECTVEGTSNPNLYWYRQAAGRGLQLLFYSVGIGQISSEVPQNLSASRPQDRQFILSSKKLLLSDSGFYLCAWTRDSSYEQYFGPGTRLTVT.

The chain uses TRBV10-3 and TRBJ2-1, with D tentatively TRBD1 (6 bases). The CDR3 totals 16 residues. Trimming cost V 0 bases and J 12 bases, with 21 bases left between them. Germline CDR1 and CDR2: ENHRY and SYGVKD. The CDR3 region is CAISESPTRGLQGQFF. As DNA, the CDR3 is TGTGCCATCAGTGAGTCGCCCACCCGGGGCCTACAGGGGCAGTTCTTC.

This chain joins TRBV7-2 and TRBJ2-4; unclear D gene. This CDR3 spans 13 amino acids. Germline V gene data show CDR1 as SGHTA and CDR2 as FQGNSA. The V end lost 4 bases, the J end lost 3 bases, and 7 bases lay between the germline ends. This CDR3 reads CASSYPDKNIQYF. The CDR3 bases are TGTGCCAGCAGCTACCCAGACAAAAACATTCAGTACTTC. Full variable domain (missing parts from reference TRBV7-2 and TRBJ2-4): GAGVSQSPSNKVTEKGKDVELRCDPISGHTALYWYRQSLGQGLEFLIYFQGNSAPDKSGLPSDRFSAERTGGSVSTLTIQRTQQEDSAVYLCASSYPDKNIQYFGAGTRLSVL.

The rearrangement links TRBV28 to TRBJ2-7; 7 nucleotides agree with TRBD1. Trimming removed 7 bases from V and 5 bases from J; junction bases left unmatched: 11. The CDR3 totals 14 residues. The germline V gene has CDR1 MDHEN and CDR2 SYDVKM. For the CDR3, the DNA is TGTGCCAGCATTAAACAGGGGTCGGGAAACGAGCAGTACTTC. Its protein is CASIKQGSGNEQYF.